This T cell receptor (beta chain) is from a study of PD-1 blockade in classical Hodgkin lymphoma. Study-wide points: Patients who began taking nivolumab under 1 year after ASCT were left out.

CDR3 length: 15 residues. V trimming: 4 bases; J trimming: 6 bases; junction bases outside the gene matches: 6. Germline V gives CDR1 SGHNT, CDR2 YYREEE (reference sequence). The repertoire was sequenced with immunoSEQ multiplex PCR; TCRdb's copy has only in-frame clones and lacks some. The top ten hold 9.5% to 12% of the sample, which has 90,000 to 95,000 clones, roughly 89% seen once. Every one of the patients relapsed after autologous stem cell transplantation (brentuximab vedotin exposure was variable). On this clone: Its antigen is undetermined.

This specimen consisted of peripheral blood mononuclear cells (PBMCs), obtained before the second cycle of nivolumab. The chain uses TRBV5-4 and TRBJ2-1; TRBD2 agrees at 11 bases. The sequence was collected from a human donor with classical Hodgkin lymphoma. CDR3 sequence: CASSPSGRISNEQFF. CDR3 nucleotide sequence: TGTGCCAGCAGCCCTAGCGGGAGGATTTCCAATGAGCAGTTCTTC.